The rows below give T cell receptor beta chains drawn from one sample of a study of T cells expressing NK-cell markers. TCRdb re-called the 5' RACE reads; one entry per CDR3 protein, DNA not given. The table for this sample gives 350,000 to 400,000 distinct CDR3 sequences. The sequenced sample was blood T cells: a sorted CD56 or NKG2C T cell subset, CD4+ or CD8+ T cells, or bulk PBMC T cells (not recorded which). Receptors were obtained from a woman in her forties or fifties in good health. Each CDR3 is given with its conserved first and last residue.

v_gene	j_gene	CDR3aa
TRBV29-1	TRBJ1-1	CSSKEAGMNTEAFF
TRBV5-1	TRBJ2-1	CASSLGALGSYNEQFF
TRBV29-1	TRBJ2-3	CSVEAGQVLSTDTQYF
TRBV5-1	TRBJ2-1	CASSLAVGQFSYNEQFF
TRBV20-1	TRBJ2-5	CSAAQLAGGRETQYF
TRBV24-1	TRBJ2-2	CATSDPLTKFAGELFF
TRBV29-1	TRBJ2-1	CSVVALLNEQFF
TRBV27	TRBJ1-1	CASSLLGTGRTEAFF
TRBV7-7	TRBJ2-3	CASSEGDRTTDTQYF
TRBV3-1	TRBJ2-1	CASSLLDGVRQFF
TRBV5-1	TRBJ1-2	CASSLEQGGFGGYTF
TRBV4-1	TRBJ2-1	CASSPTSPGGNDEQFF
TRBV7-8	TRBJ2-3	CASRPNRGDTQYF
TRBV18	TRBJ2-5	CASSPTELAGEETQYF
TRBV7-6	TRBJ1-3	CASSVGAPSGNTIYF
TRBV5-1	TRBJ2-2	CASSRLQGDTGELFF
TRBV5-1	TRBJ2-5	CASSQRDGTQYF
TRBV7-9	TRBJ2-4	CASSPAYGAKNIQYF
TRBV20-1	TRBJ1-5	CSAAQGLVRNQPQHF
TRBV3-1	TRBJ2-7	CASSYNYEQYF
TRBV20-1	TRBJ1-5	CSATGQGQQPQHF
TRBV12-3/TRBV12-4	TRBJ2-3	CASSLLTPLPRSTDTQYF
TRBV12-3/TRBV12-4	TRBJ1-4	CASSPRDRGRTNEKLFF
TRBV19	TRBJ1-2	CASKNGGYGYTF
TRBV10-2	TRBJ2-1	CASSESGLVQFF
TRBV12-3/TRBV12-4	TRBJ1-5	CASTSWTGNNNQPQHF
TRBV6-1	TRBJ2-7	CASKRTGGDRSYEQYF
TRBV3-1	TRBJ2-1	CASSQEGLARVNEQFF
TRBV3-1	TRBJ2-2	CASSQASGAGGTGELFF
TRBV9	TRBJ2-1	CASSPGARAGRNNEQFF
TRBV2	TRBJ2-5	CASTYGRTSGSRGETQYF
TRBV10-2	TRBJ2-1	CASSTGLAGANNEQFF
TRBV7-9	TRBJ2-2	CASSFRDRGLGNTGELFF
TRBV29-1	TRBJ1-1	CSVRQGDYTEAFF
TRBV5-5	TRBJ1-3	CASSLAGDPGNTIYF
TRBV12-3/TRBV12-4	TRBJ2-1	CASSALSSSYNEQFF
TRBV11-2	TRBJ2-5	CASSLDGTAGPQYF
TRBV5-4	TRBJ2-3	CASSSTGLDTQYF
TRBV7-8	TRBJ2-1	CASSFSWDREFF
TRBV7-9	TRBJ2-7	CASSSGRGEQYF
TRBV29-1	TRBJ2-7	CSVESGHEQYF
TRBV20-1	TRBJ2-1	CSARLSGVYNEQFF